A single sample is the source of the 25 T cell receptor beta chains below, sequenced in a study of blood T cells in healthy people across ages (dated by TCRdb to about 2015). Library prep was done by 5' RACE. The sequencer listed for this sample is Illumina HiSeq 2500. A second PCR of roughly 7 to 11 cycles was performed with a sample-barcoded 5' primer and a J-beta primer mix. TCRdb handled the public reads itself, with Q25 trimming in fastp and clone calling in MiXCR, and kept productive beta chains. Each record represents a unique CDR3 protein, reported with the most common genes and DNA among its rows. Within this sample are 900,000 to 950,000 distinct CDR3 sequences, with approximately 32% of them counted one time only. Together, the top ten hold about 10% of the sample. These same records also appear under a second study, on T cells of mothers and their children.

The sample was blood. Every receptor here comes from a woman aged 40 to 50 in good health.

The chain employs TRBV28 and TRBJ2-1; a possible D gene is TRBD1 (5 bases). V was clipped by 7 bases and J by 8 bases, with 18 bases between them. The CDR3 totals 14 residues. Germline values: CDR1 MDHEN, CDR2 SYDVKM. CDR3 DNA sequence: TGTGCCAGCACGGAACAGGATCCTGGGGATGAGCAGTTCTTC. It encodes CASTEQDPGDEQFF. The whole variable domain, filled in from reference TRBV28 and TRBJ2-1, reads DVKVTQSSRYLVKRTGEKVFLECVQDMDHENMFWYRQDPGLGLRLIYFSYDVKMKEKGDIPEGYSVSREKKERFSLILESASTNQTSMYLCASTEQDPGDEQFFGPGTRLTVL.

There are a few counts of this clonotype. V and J are TRBV7-6 and TRBJ2-6; possibly TRBD1 or TRBD2 for D (5 bases each). The germline V and J ends were trimmed by 3 bases and 0 bases, with 15 bases remaining between them. Germline CDR1 reads SGHVS; CDR2 reads FNYEAQ. The CDR3 spans 18 residues. The CDR3 DNA is TGTGCCAGCAGCTTGGCTCGGGACGCACTCTCTGGGGCCAACGTCCTGACTTTC. Translation gives CASSLARDALSGANVLTF. Looking up the rest from reference TRBV7-6 and TRBJ2-6 gives the full variable domain: GAGVSQSPRYKVTKRGQDVALRCDPISGHVSLYWYRQALGQGPEFLTYFNYEAQQDKSGLPNDRFSAERPEGSISTLTIQRTEQRDSAMYRCASSLARDALSGANVLTFGAGSRLTVL.

With respect to this clonotype: At one of its ends the junction is not consistent with the germline gene, which may arise from a read error. The V gene is TRBV2, the J gene TRBJ2-5, with D maybe TRBD2 (5 bases). Germline V CDR1 and CDR2: SNHLY, FYNNEI. The CDR3 sequence is 13 residues long. This chain's CDR3 is CASSEIAKEAQYF. In DNA form, the CDR3 reads TGTGCCAGCAGTGAAATAGCGAAAGAGGCCCAGTACTTC.

This clonotype was picked up one time. The chain carries TRBV27 and TRBJ1-2; TRBD1 matches at 10 bases. Germline V CDR1 and CDR2: MNHEY, SMNVEV (reference sequence). Trimming at V came to 8 bases and at J to 6 bases, leaving 9 bases not matched to a gene. CDR3 size: 14 residues. As DNA, the CDR3 is TGTGCCAGCTCACCAGGGACAGGGGACAATGGCTACACCTTC. Protein sequence: CASSPGTGDNGYTF.

Note on this clonotype: An end of the junction differs from the germline gene, which may be a read error. The chain uses TRBV5-1 and TRBJ2-7; TRBD2 matches 9 bases. Germline CDR1 and CDR2: SGHRS and YFSETQ. The CDR3 contains 14 residues. In nucleotides, the CDR3 is TGCACCAGCAGCTTGGCGGGGGGGTTCTACGAGCAGTACTTC. As protein: CTSSLAGGFYEQYF.

At least ten counts were recorded for this clonotype. This sequence joins TRBV28 and TRBJ1-2; no reliable D call. The CDR3 is made up of 14 amino acids. Germline CDR1 is MDHEN and CDR2 is SYDVKM. Trimming pared 7 bases from V and 2 bases from J, leaving 14 bases between. In DNA, the CDR3 is TGTGCCAGCATCGGACCGGGCCAGAACTATGGCTACACCTTC. It codes for CASIGPGQNYGYTF.

This clonotype was seen only a few times. The V gene is TRBV7-9, the J gene TRBJ1-1, with D unresolved. Per the germline V gene, CDR1 is SEHNR and CDR2 is FQNEAQ (reference sequence). This CDR3 region has 15 residues. The V end lost 4 bases, the J end lost 0 bases, and 12 bases lay between the germline ends. CDR3 sequence (DNA): TGTGCCAGCAGCTCCGCCGGGATCATGAACACTGAAGCTTTCTTT. Protein: CASSSAGIMNTEAFF.

The sample holds one count of this clonotype. The junction does not match germline at one end; this may be a read error. This chain connects TRBV7-9 to TRBJ1-6, with D maybe TRBD1 (5 bases). The CDR3 runs 17 residues. The germline CDR1 and CDR2 sequences are SEHNR and FQNEAQ (reference sequence). The CDR3 region is CASSLEGISSYNSPRHF. Written as DNA, the CDR3 is TGTGCCAGCAGCTTAGAGGGGATCAGCTCCTATAATTCACCCCGCCACTTT.

This CDR3 is CASGWDSAFYEQYF. The CDR3 DNA reads as TGTGCCAGCGGGTGGGACAGCGCCTTCTACGAGCAGTACTTC. The genes are TRBV27 and TRBJ2-5; 7 nucleotides match TRBD1. The J call may be faulty, since TRBJ2-7 better matches the DNA end. The CDR3 is made up of 14 amino acids. The germline gives CDR1 MNHEY, CDR2 SMNVEV (reference sequence).

This clonotype was observed a handful of times. The chain combines TRBV20-1 with TRBJ1-6; 7 nucleotides agree with TRBD1. The V and J ends lost 2 bases and 0 bases, in that order; junction bases with no gene match: 7. The CDR3 sequence is 17 residues long. Germline lookup yields CDR1 DFQATT and CDR2 SNEGSKA (reference sequence). This chain's CDR3 is CSARPDRASSYNSPLHF. As DNA, the CDR3 is TGCAGTGCTAGACCCGACAGGGCGAGCTCCTATAATTCACCCCTCCACTTT.

This clonotype was seen many times. The gene calls are TRBV9 and TRBJ1-5, with 7 bases lining up with TRBD1. Losses at the gene ends were 3 bases for V and 0 bases for J; bases not matched to a gene: 3. CDR3 size: 15 residues. Germline V gene data show CDR1 as SGDLS and CDR2 as YYNGEE. CDR3 region: CASSARGSSNQPQHF. CDR3 DNA sequence: TGTGCCAGCAGCGCCAGGGGGAGTAGCAATCAGCCCCAGCATTTT. Filled out from reference TRBV9 and TRBJ1-5, the complete variable domain reads DSGVTQTPKHLITATGQRVTLRCSPRSGDLSVYWYQQSLDQGLQFLIQYYNGEERAKGNILERFSAQQFPDLHSELNLSSLELGDSALYFCASSARGSSNQPQHFGDGTRLSIL.

J is TRBJ2-7 and V is TRBV7-2; weak D call: TRBD2 (5 bases). The J call is doubtful: the DNA matches TRBJ2-5 better. The CDR3 is 13 amino acids. The germline V gene has CDR1 SGHTA and CDR2 FQGNSA. The CDR3 region has the DNA TGTGCCAGCAGCTTCGGGGTTGTGGAGACCCAGTACTTC. This gives the protein CASSFGVVETQYF.

This clonotype was seen a few times. The J gene is TRBJ2-4, the V gene TRBV20-1; D is undetermined. CDR3 length: 14 residues. V was clipped by 3 bases and J by 13 bases, with 22 bases between them. The germline V gene has CDR1 DFQATT and CDR2 SNEGSKA (reference sequence). Written as DNA, the CDR3 is TGCAGTGCTAGTGCCCACCCGTCCGACAATGAGCAGTACTTC. The encoded protein is CSASAHPSDNEQYF.

In this sample, this clonotype turned up many times. J is TRBJ1-5 and V is TRBV2, with 7 nucleotides matching TRBD1. Germline V gene lookup returns CDR1 SNHLY and CDR2 FYNNEI. The CDR3 is 16 amino acids. V was pared by 4 bases and J by 0 bases, with 6 bases of the junction left unmatched. CDR3 region: CASSVGTDYSNQPQHF. The DNA of the CDR3 is TGTGCCAGCAGTGTTGGGACAGACTATAGCAATCAGCCCCAGCATTTT.

About this clonotype: Germline is not matched at one junction end, which may reflect a read error. The chain uses TRBV7-9 and TRBJ2-3; a weak D match, TRBD1 (5 bases). This CDR3 contains 14 residues. The V gene's germline CDR1 is SEHNR and CDR2 FQNEAQ (reference sequence). The CDR3 protein is CTSSLQQGVDTQYF. Written as DNA, the CDR3 is TGTACCAGCAGCTTACAGCAGGGTGTGGATACGCAGTATTTT.

This clonotype was observed at least ten times. The chain combines TRBV4-3 with TRBJ2-3; no definite D call. CDR3 length: 15 amino acids. The V gene's germline CDR1 is LGHNA and CDR2 YSLEER. V was clipped by 2 bases and J by 0 bases, with 9 bases between them. Here the CDR3 reads CASSQSPRSTDTQYF. CDR3 DNA: TGCGCCAGCAGCCAATCTCCCCGAAGCACAGATACGCAGTATTTT.

The chain couples TRBV19 to TRBJ1-5, with a possible D match to TRBD1 (5 bases). This CDR3 comprises 14 residues. From germline, CDR1 is LNHDA and CDR2 SQIVND (reference sequence). V was cut by 7 bases and J by 1 base, with 11 bases left in between. The CDR3 here is CASTAGSSNQPQHF. As DNA, the CDR3 is TGTGCCAGTACCGCAGGGAGCAGCAATCAGCCCCAGCATTTT. Full variable domain (remainder filled in from reference TRBV19 and TRBJ1-5): DGGITQSPKYLFRKEGQNVTLSCEQNLNHDAMYWYRQDPGQGLRLIYYSQIVNDFQKGDIAEGYSVSREKKESFPLTVTSAQKNPTAFYLCASTAGSSNQPQHFGDGTRLSIL.

About this clonotype itself: This may be a read error, as it is one base from a much larger clone. The CDR3 coding sequence is TGTGCCAGCAGCTTGATAGGGGGGAGGCTTAATGAGCAGTTCTTC. Translating gives CASSLIGGRLNEQFF. This sequence joins TRBV7-2 and TRBJ2-1; D possibly matches TRBD1 or TRBD2 (6 bases each). This CDR3 has 15 amino acids. Trimming cost V 3 bases and J 7 bases, with 16 bases left between them. Germline V gene data show CDR1 as SGHTA and CDR2 as FQGNSA. Looking up the rest from reference TRBV7-2 and TRBJ2-1 gives the full variable domain: GAGVSQSPSNKVTEKGKDVELRCDPISGHTALYWYRQSLGQGLEFLIYFQGNSAPDKSGLPSDRFSAERTGGSVSTLTIQRTQQEDSAVYLCASSLIGGRLNEQFFGPGTRLTVL.

Only one count was recorded for this clonotype. The J gene is TRBJ2-3, the V gene TRBV27, with 8 bases lining up with TRBD2. The length of the CDR3 is 14 residues. V was clipped by 8 bases and J by 2 bases; unmatched bases: 6. The germline V gene encodes CDR1 MNHEY and CDR2 SMNVEV (reference sequence). The CDR3 coding sequence is TGTGCCAGCGGACTAGCTTTAAACACAGATACGCAGTATTTT. Protein product: CASGLALNTDTQYF.

This clonotype came up many times. The chain employs TRBV2 and TRBJ1-6; 11 bases are shared with TRBD1. The length of the CDR3 is 15 residues. In germline, CDR1 is SNHLY, CDR2 FYNNEI. Germline trimming cut 7 bases from V and 6 bases from J; bases unmatched to any gene: 5. CDR3 in amino acids: CASKRTGGSNSPLHF. CDR3 in DNA: TGTGCCAGCAAGAGGACAGGGGGCAGTAATTCACCCCTCCACTTT.

In this sample, this clonotype turned up many times. The genes are TRBV6-6 and TRBJ2-7, with 9 bases identical to TRBD1. Germline V gene sequence: CDR1 MNHNY, CDR2 SVGAGI (reference sequence). This CDR3 comprises 16 residues. Trimming took 4 bases from V and 3 from J; bases not matched to a gene: 10. The CDR3 DNA sequence: TGTGCCAGCAGTTTCCTAGGACAGGGGAATCTCTACGAGCAGTACTTC. This encodes CASSFLGQGNLYEQYF.

This clonotype came up a few times. The genes are TRBV5-1 and TRBJ2-3; D is unresolved. Germline CDR1 reads SGHRS; CDR2 reads YFSETQ. The ends were cut back, 3 bases at V and 2 bases at J, with 10 bases in the middle. The CDR3 sequence is 14 residues long. The CDR3 nucleotides read TGCGCCAGCAGCTCCCGGGCCCCCACAGATACGCAGTATTTT. Protein: CASSSRAPTDTQYF.

The chain uses TRBV4-1 and TRBJ2-5; either TRBD1 or TRBD2 may fit D (5 bases each). This CDR3 is built from 15 residues. With 0 bases removed from V and 5 bases from J, the gap between germline ends came to 13 bases. CDR1 MGHRA and CDR2 YSYEKL come from the germline V gene. CDR3 loop: CASSQDGPRGETQYF. CDR3 in DNA: TGCGCCAGCAGCCAAGATGGTCCCCGGGGCGAGACCCAGTACTTC.

This clonotype was recorded many times. The rearrangement uses TRBV4-1 and TRBJ2-7, with D possibly TRBD2 on 5 matching bases. From germline, CDR1 is MGHRA and CDR2 YSYEKL. V was pared by 3 bases and J by 4 bases, with 10 bases between. The CDR3 has 13 amino acids. This CDR3 is CASSHDPGYEQYF. The CDR3 DNA is TGCGCCAGCAGCCACGATCCGGGGTACGAGCAGTACTTC.

This clonotype came up a few times. The rearrangement uses TRBV27 and TRBJ2-7, with D perhaps TRBD1 (6 bases). CDR3 length equals 14 residues. Deletions cut 5 bases from V and 4 bases from J, with 15 bases between. Germline V CDR1 and CDR2: MNHEY, SMNVEV (reference sequence). CDR3 nucleotide sequence: TGTGCCAGCAGTCGTGACAGGAGAAAGTACGAGCAGTACTTC. The encoded protein is CASSRDRRKYEQYF.